The T cell receptor beta chain under discussion was sequenced for a study of shared clonotypes between healthy human individuals. Around 30,000 T cell genomes (around 190 ng DNA) went into each sorted-subset replicate. TCRdb's table, derived via immunoSEQ multiplex PCR, lists solely in-frame clones and lacks some. Among about 2.2 million clones listed, approximately 94% were seen once. Naive-designated CD8 cells lacked CD45RO, were positively enriched for CCR7, and omitted terminally differentiated effector memory CD45RA+ cells. Adults of Caucasian background living in Nashville, Tennessee made up all donors. This CDR3 region has 14 residues. V was clipped by 2 bases and J by 4 bases, with 11 bases between them. The germline V gene has CDR1 SGHVS and CDR2 FQNEAQ.

The receptor was derived from a man aged 18 to 30 in good health. Some clones in this sample may be carry-over from other donors' samples. This chain connects TRBV7-8 to TRBJ1-2, with D unresolved. Sequencing was done on a sample of naive CD8+ T cells from PBMCs. The CDR3, as DNA: TGTGCCAGCAGCTTAATTCAGGACGGCTATGGCTACACCTTC. Encoded protein: CASSLIQDGYGYTF. Combining the CDR3 with reference TRBV7-8 and TRBJ1-2 gives the whole variable domain GAGVSQSPRYKVAKRGQDVALRCDPISGHVSLFWYQQALGQGPEFLTYFQNEAQLDKSGLPSDRFFAERPEGSVSTLKIQRTQQEDSAVYLCASSLIQDGYGYTFGSGTRLTVV.